This TCR beta chain stems from a study of CD8 T cells in Susac syndrome. The overall study: Patients with Susac syndrome were therapy-naive, on corticosteroids, or on intravenous immunoglobulin alone at the time that blood was drawn. Notes on the study in general: CD8+ clones in Susac expanded most in TEMRA cells and active patients.

The CD8+ and CD4+ T cells were isolated magnetically using a negative isolation approach, whereas the TEMRA cells were enriched by FACS. The RNA input was roughly 0.45 to 1 ug, and it was reverse transcribed with random hexamers. Amplification of TCR beta CDR3 by immunoSEQ multiplex PCR spanned 54 Vbeta and 13 Jbeta. TCRdb re-called the immunoSEQ multiplex PCR reads with MiXCR, one entry per CDR3 protein. The data show roughly 190,000 distinct CDR3 sequences, more than 85% seen once. V lost 2 bases and J lost 1, with 9 bases in between. This CDR3 region has 16 residues. Worth noting for this clonotype: Its cognate antigen is unknown.

Input material: CD8+ T cells from PBMCs. The receptor's source is a human donor with Susac syndrome. The rearrangement links TRBV12-3 or TRBV12-4 to TRBJ2-6; D gene uncertain. CDR3 protein: CASSLIWTSGANVLTF. DNA for the CDR3: TGTGCCAGCAGTTTAATTTGGACGTCTGGGGCCAACGTCCTGACTTTC.